These T cell receptor beta chains were read from a single sample in a study of T-cell memory formation after mild COVID-19. TCRdb called the 5' RACE reads again in MiXCR, with one record for every CDR3 protein. The sample carries over 70,000 distinct CDR3 sequences, roughly 15% recorded once. The sample was PBMCs or a T cell subset sorted from them (not recorded which). All receptors derive from a man aged 18 to 30 who had mild COVID-19 (a few samples of this study predate the infection). Cell type and time point are not known. The CDR3 runs from the conserved cysteine through the conserved F or W. The D gene is left open where the match is weak. Clone size is stated in some rows and not others, as once, few, many or a class when expanded.

clone size	CDR3 length	J gene	D gene	V gene	CDR3 DNA	CDR3 protein
NA	15	TRBJ1-1	TRBD1	TRBV5-6	TGTGCCAGCAGCTGGGACAGGGGGCCTGACACTGAAGCTTTCTTT	CASSWDRGPDTEAFF
NA	15	TRBJ2-7	TRBD1	TRBV14	TGTGCCAGCAGCCTTACGAAGGGGGCCCCCTACGAGCAGTACTTC	CASSLTKGAPYEQYF
NA	15	TRBJ2-3	TRBD2	TRBV2	TGTGCCAGCAATTCAGCGGGGGGGCAGCGAGATACGCAGTATTTT	CASNSAGGQRDTQYF
many	12	TRBJ2-1	NA	TRBV10-3	TGTGCCATCAGTGAGACCGGGGTTGAGCAGTTCTTC	CAISETGVEQFF
NA	14	TRBJ2-5	TRBD2	TRBV29-1	TGCAGCGTTGAGGCGCTGGGACTATTCGTTGCCCAGTACTTC	CSVEALGLFVAQYF
NA	13	TRBJ2-6	NA	TRBV6-5	TGTGCCCACGGGCCGTATGGGGCCAACGTCCTGACTTTC	CAHGPYGANVLTF
few	15	TRBJ2-7	NA	TRBV10-3	TGTGCCATCAGTGATCCGGGGAGTTTCCCCTACGAGCAGTACTTC	CAISDPGSFPYEQYF
many	14	TRBJ2-3	TRBD2	TRBV5-1	TGCGCCAGCAGCTTGGAGCGGGGGCCAGATACGCAGTATTTT	CASSLERGPDTQYF
NA	15	TRBJ1-1	NA	TRBV4-3	TGCGCCAGCAGCCAAGATCCGGGGGGTGGCACTGAAGCTTTCTTT	CASSQDPGGGTEAFF
NA	13	TRBJ2-3	NA	TRBV7-8	TGTGCCAGCAGCCAAGAGAGCACAGATACGCAGTATTTT	CASSQESTDTQYF
few	14	TRBJ2-1	NA	TRBV9	TGTGCCAGCAGCGTAGTCGGCGGGGTCCATGAGCAGTTCTTC	CASSVVGGVHEQFF
NA	15	TRBJ2-7	TRBD1	TRBV7-7	TGTGCCAGCAGCTTCGGACAGGGAGATACCTACGAGCAGTACTTC	CASSFGQGDTYEQYF
few	15	TRBJ1-3	NA	TRBV12-3/TRBV12-4	TGTGCCAGCAGTTTAGGCGGGGAAGTTGGAAACACCATATATTTT	CASSLGGEVGNTIYF
few	16	TRBJ2-7	NA	TRBV27	TGTGCCAGCACCCTAGACGGGAGACAGAGCTCCTACGAGCAGTACTTC	CASTLDGRQSSYEQYF
NA	13	TRBJ2-5	NA	TRBV7-2	TGTGCCAGCAGCCTACCTGGGGGAGAGACCCAGTACTTC	CASSLPGGETQYF
NA	13	TRBJ2-1	NA	TRBV7-9	TGTGCCAGCAGCTTAGTACCCCTAAATGAGCAGTTCTTC	CASSLVPLNEQFF
few	18	TRBJ2-6	NA	TRBV12-3/TRBV12-4	TGTGCCAGCAGTTTAGATTCGGTAGGTGACTCTGGGGCCAACGTCCTGACTTTC	CASSLDSVGDSGANVLTF
NA	13	TRBJ2-1	TRBD1	TRBV20-1	TGCAGTGCTAGAGATTTGGGACAGGGGCTTCTGTTCTTC	CSARDLGQGLLFF
few	14	TRBJ2-7	NA	TRBV4-1	TGCGCCAGCAGCCAATTACAGGGACACTACGAGCAGTACTTC	CASSQLQGHYEQYF
NA	13	TRBJ1-2	TRBD1	TRBV6-5	TGTGCCAGCAGTAGGACAGGGACAGACGGCTACACCTTC	CASSRTGTDGYTF
few	17	TRBJ2-6	TRBD1	TRBV5-1	TGCGCCAGCAGCCAAGGGACAGGACTCCCTGGGGCCAACGTCCTGACTTTC	CASSQGTGLPGANVLTF
few	13	TRBJ2-4	NA	TRBV7-9	TGTGCCAGCACCGCAAAGGGGAAAGACATTCAGTACTTC	CASTAKGKDIQYF
few	17	TRBJ2-3	NA	TRBV6-2/TRBV6-3	TGTGCCAGCAGTTACTTCCAGGGTGAGGTTGAGACAGATACGCAGTATTTT	CASSYFQGEVETDTQYF
NA	11	TRBJ2-1	NA	TRBV2	TGTGCCAGCAGTGAAGACAATGAGCAGTTCTTC	CASSEDNEQFF
few	12	TRBJ2-1	NA	TRBV6-1	TGTGCCAGCAGTGAATTAGGACGGGGCGAGTTCTTC	CASSELGRGEFF
NA	12	TRBJ2-6	NA	TRBV7-6	TGTGCCAGCAGCTCTGAGGCCAACGTCCTGACTTTC	CASSSEANVLTF
NA	13	TRBJ2-7	NA	TRBV6-2/TRBV6-3	TGTGCCAGCAGTACAGGGTTGTCCTACGAGCAGTACTTC	CASSTGLSYEQYF
NA	12	TRBJ1-4	NA	TRBV6-1	TGTGCCAGCAGTGAATTAGGGGAAAAACTGTTTTTT	CASSELGEKLFF
NA	13	TRBJ2-1	NA	TRBV7-3	TGTGCCAGCAGCGATGTCGCGGGGAATGAGCAGTTCTTC	CASSDVAGNEQFF
NA	14	TRBJ2-1	NA	TRBV6-5	TGTGCCAGCTCCCCCTTGAAGCCCTACAATGAGCAGTTCTTC	CASSPLKPYNEQFF
NA	16	TRBJ2-3	NA	TRBV7-9	TGTGCCAGCAGCTCCGTAGGTACTGCCGGCACAGATACGCAGTATTTT	CASSSVGTAGTDTQYF
NA	11	TRBJ1-1	NA	TRBV5-4	TGTGCCAGCATCTACGGGGCTGAAGCTTTCTTT	CASIYGAEAFF
few	15	TRBJ1-3	NA	TRBV7-6	TGTGCCAGCAGCTTAGGGAGGAGCTCTGGAAACACCATATATTTT	CASSLGRSSGNTIYF
few	13	TRBJ2-4	TRBD1	TRBV6-5	TGTGCCAGCAGGGATGCAGGGGGCGACATTCAGTACTTC	CASRDAGGDIQYF
NA	14	TRBJ2-3	NA	TRBV6-5	TGTGCCAGCAGTTACGACTCTCCTCCAGATACGCAGTATTTT	CASSYDSPPDTQYF
many	15	TRBJ2-1	NA	TRBV5-1	TGCGCCAGCAGTCTATACGCGGCCGGTGGCAATGAGCAGTTCTTC	CASSLYAAGGNEQFF
few	15	TRBJ2-2	NA	TRBV4-2	TGTGCCAGCAGCCAAGCTCCAGGGAACACCGGGGAGCTGTTTTTT	CASSQAPGNTGELFF
few	14	TRBJ2-2	NA	TRBV19	TGTGCCAGTAGTCCTCGGACGGTGACCGGGGAGCTGTTTTTT	CASSPRTVTGELFF
NA	15	TRBJ2-5	TRBD1	TRBV7-3	TGTGCCAGCAGCTTATATCCAGGGGGCGCGGAGACCCAGTACTTC	CASSLYPGGAETQYF
NA	14	TRBJ2-1	NA	TRBV15	TGTGCCACCAGCAGAGATAGAACTAGCAATGAGCAGTTCTTC	CATSRDRTSNEQFF
many	11	TRBJ2-1	NA	TRBV6-2/TRBV6-3	TGTGCCAGCAGCACATTAAATGAGCAGTTCTTC	CASSTLNEQFF
NA	15	TRBJ1-3	TRBD1	TRBV6-5	TGTGCCAGCAGTTTCCGACAGGGCCCTGGAAACACCATATATTTT	CASSFRQGPGNTIYF
NA	15	TRBJ2-1	TRBD2	TRBV20-1	TGCAGTGCTAGATCCCCAGCGGGGGGGGTCTATGAGCAGTTCTTC	CSARSPAGGVYEQFF
few	13	TRBJ2-7	NA	TRBV7-3	TGTGCCAGCAGCCAGGACGGTTCCTACGAGCAGTACTTC	CASSQDGSYEQYF
NA	14	TRBJ2-5	TRBD2	TRBV7-2	TGTGCCAGCAGCAGGATGGGGGGGAGAGAGACCCAGTACTTC	CASSRMGGRETQYF
NA	15	TRBJ2-5	TRBD1	TRBV12-3/TRBV12-4	TGTGCCAGCAGTTTAGGTTCAGGGGGAGAGGAGACCCAGTACTTC	CASSLGSGGEETQYF
NA	14	TRBJ1-3	TRBD1	TRBV7-6	TGTGCCAGCAGCTTAGGACAGGGGGAAGACACCATATATTTT	CASSLGQGEDTIYF
few	13	TRBJ1-5	NA	TRBV6-2/TRBV6-3	TGTGCCAGCAGTTTAAATCTCGGTCGGCCCCAGCATTTT	CASSLNLGRPQHF
few	16	TRBJ2-5	TRBD2	TRBV6-5	TGTGCCAGCAGTCAAAACTCGGGGGGGGACCAAGAGACCCAGTACTTC	CASSQNSGGDQETQYF
few	16	TRBJ2-3	NA	TRBV4-1	TGCGCCAGCAGCCGGGGCCGGGGCGGGAGCACAGATACGCAGTATTTT	CASSRGRGGSTDTQYF
NA	16	TRBJ2-7	TRBD1	TRBV4-2	TGTGCCAGCAGCCAAGACGGAGGGACAGGGGATAGTGTGCAGTACTTC	CASSQDGGTGDSVQYF
NA	16	TRBJ2-3	NA	TRBV7-9	TGTGCCAGCAGCTTAACGGGCCGGGGGAGCACAGATACGCAGTATTTT	CASSLTGRGSTDTQYF
once	15	TRBJ1-1	TRBD1	TRBV6-6	TGTGCCAGCAGAATGGGACAGATTATGAACACTGAAGCTTTCTTT	CASRMGQIMNTEAFF
many	14	TRBJ1-3	TRBD1	TRBV9	TGTGCCAGCAGCCCCCAGGGGGGGGGAAACACCATATATTTT	CASSPQGGGNTIYF
NA	11	TRBJ1-1	NA	TRBV7-2	TGTGCCAGCAGCTCCAGGTGGAGAGCTTTCTTT	CASSSRWRAFF
few	15	TRBJ2-3	NA	TRBV7-6	TGTGCCAGCAGCCACGGACCGAAGAGCACAGATACGCAGTATTTT	CASSHGPKSTDTQYF
NA	13	TRBJ1-2	TRBD1	TRBV19	TGTGCCAGTTACACCGGGACAGCCTATGGCTACACCTTC	CASYTGTAYGYTF
NA	15	TRBJ2-7	TRBD2	TRBV9	TGTGCCAGCAGCGTAGGGGGAGGGGTCTCCTACGAGCAGTACTTC	CASSVGGGVSYEQYF
NA	14	TRBJ1-5	NA	TRBV27	TGTGCCAGCAGTACCAGGGGCGGCAATCAGCCCCAGCATTTT	CASSTRGGNQPQHF
NA	17	TRBJ1-5	TRBD1	TRBV15	TGTGCCACCAGCAGCCCAGGGGACAGGGGAGGGAATCAGCCCCAGCATTTT	CATSSPGDRGGNQPQHF